The sequence of this TCR beta chain was determined in a study of cytomegalovirus exposure and HLA in healthy donors. Study-wide results and caveats: Sequencing depth roughly uniform across donors was assumed in presence/absence analyses. Researchers left out some V segments, among them TRBV6-2 and TRBV6-3, as indistinguishable. Researchers had no immune exposure information except CMV serostatus available. In an earlier analysis, productive rearrangement rates for most beta V segments clustered near 87% or 30%.

V shed 2 bases and J shed 6 bases, with 14 bases lying between them. CDR3 length: 15 amino acids. Germline-derived CDR1 and CDR2 are KGHSH and LQKENI. PCR employed 60 Vbeta and 13 Jbeta primers. Profiling relied on immunoSEQ multiplex PCR, and the TCRdb table lists in-frame clones only, not all of them. In the table there are about 160,000 clones, around 78% of which are singletons. The sample holds a few counts of this clone. The antigen remains unidentified. The sequence was obtained from a woman aged 40-49 years in good health and CMV-seronegative. The genes are TRBV18 and TRBJ1-3; no clear D gene. The specimen sequenced was PBMCs. CDR3 nucleotides: TGTGCCAGCTCACCAATTCGGGGTTTCGAAAACACCATATATTTT. Protein sequence: CASSPIRGFENTIYF. Based on the CDR3 plus reference TRBV18 and TRBJ1-3, the full variable domain is NAGVMQNPRHLVRRRGQEARLRCSPMKGHSHVYWYRQLPEEGLKFMVYLQKENIIDESGMPKERFSAEFPKEGPSILRIQQVVRGDSAAYFCASSPIRGFENTIYFGEGSWLTVV.